The next 12 T cell receptor beta chains were all read from a single sample in a study of blood T cell repertoires in COVID-19. Some clones are missing from TCRdb's copy, which holds only in-frame ones; the method was immunoSEQ multiplex PCR. The sample holds tens of thousands of clones; roughly 80% are singletons and the top ten take around 14%. The sequencing input was peripheral blood. The receptors come from a human donor in a cohort sampled during active COVID-19.

This chain joins TRBV5-4 and TRBJ2-7; 7 bases match TRBD2. The V gene's germline CDR1 is SGHNT and CDR2 YYREEE (reference sequence). Unmatched junction bases numbered 6, after V lost 5 bases and J lost 1 base. The CDR3 covers 14 residues. The CDR3 protein is CASSHTGGSYEQYF. Written as DNA, the CDR3 is TGTGCCAGCAGTCATACCGGGGGGTCCTACGAGCAGTACTTC.

The CDR3 here is CASSLGLRGAGGRTDTQYF. In DNA, the CDR3 is TGTGCCAGCAGTTTAGGGCTGAGGGGAGCGGGGGGACGCACAGATACGCAGTATTTT. The genes are TRBV27 and TRBJ2-3; TRBD2 matches at 9 bases. The CDR3 consists of 19 residues. CDR1 MNHEY and CDR2 SMNVEV come from the germline V gene (reference sequence). The V segment lost 2 bases and the J segment 1 base; nucleotides outside the gene matches: 13.

The chain is built from TRBV18 and TRBJ1-4; 7 bases match TRBD1. The CDR3 is made up of 15 amino acids. The germline gives CDR1 KGHSH, CDR2 LQKENI. V shed 2 bases and J 5 bases; nucleotides not matched to a gene: 5. The CDR3 protein is CASSPLGGLNEKLFF. The CDR3, as DNA: TGTGCCAGCTCACCATTAGGGGGCTTAAATGAAAAACTGTTTTTT.

V and J are TRBV19 and TRBJ1-4, with TRBD1 matching over 11 bases. J was trimmed by 3 bases and V by 4 bases; bases with no gene match: 7. The V gene's germline CDR1 is LNHDA and CDR2 SQIVND (reference sequence). The CDR3 runs 17 residues. CDR3 DNA: TGTGCCAGTAGTACACCGGGACAGGGGGGGGCTAATGAAAAACTGTTTTTT. Translated: CASSTPGQGGANEKLFF. The full variable domain, with the rest looked up from reference TRBV19 and TRBJ1-4, is DGGITQSPKYLFRKEGQNVTLSCEQNLNHDAMYWYRQDPGQGLRLIYYSQIVNDFQKGDIAEGYSVSREKKESFPLTVTSAQKNPTAFYLCASSTPGQGGANEKLFFGSGTQLSVL.

This clone has only one observation. The chain carries TRBV5-1 and TRBJ2-2; tentative D call: TRBD1 (6 bases). Germline V gives CDR1 SGHRS, CDR2 YFSETQ. Trimming removed 5 bases at V and 7 bases at J, with 12 bases between. The CDR3 spans 13 residues. The CDR3 here is CASRFRDNGELFF. The CDR3 nucleotides are TGCGCCAGCAGGTTCCGGGACAACGGGGAGCTGTTTTTT.

Remarks on this clone: This same CDR3 is encoded by further DNA sequences in the sample. This sequence joins TRBV4-1 and TRBJ1-5; maybe TRBD1 (6 bases). Germline V gives CDR1 MGHRA, CDR2 YSYEKL. Trimming shortened V by 3 bases and J by 5 bases, and 8 bases separated the two germline ends. The CDR3 length is 13 residues. The CDR3 DNA reads TGCGCCAGCAGCCAGGCAGGGGATCAGCCCCAGCATTTT. Protein sequence: CASSQAGDQPQHF.

The chain is built from TRBV5-4 and TRBJ2-4; 9 bases match TRBD2. CDR1 SGHNT and CDR2 YYREEE come from the germline V gene (reference sequence). Germline trimming cut 0 bases from V and 1 base from J; bases unmatched to any gene: 8. The CDR3 length is 18 residues. The CDR3 DNA is TGTGCCAGCAGCTTGGCTGCGAATAGCGGGGGTGCCAAAAACATTCAGTACTTC. This encodes CASSLAANSGGAKNIQYF.

J is TRBJ1-2 and V is TRBV19, with D hard to call. Trimming took off 3 bases at V and 7 bases at J, with 15 bases between the two ends. Germline V gene lookup returns CDR1 LNHDA and CDR2 SQIVND (reference sequence). This CDR3 has 14 residues. The CDR3 coding sequence is TGTGCCAGTAGTATCCGGGTCGCCTCCGTTGGCTACACCTTC. This translates into CASSIRVASVGYTF.

This chain connects TRBV9 to TRBJ1-2; 7 bases align to TRBD1. The germline CDR1 and CDR2 sequences are SGDLS and YYNGEE. This CDR3 region has 15 residues. The V segment lost 4 bases and the J segment 3 bases; nucleotides outside the gene matches: 9. CDR3 nucleotide sequence: TGTGCCAGCAGCTCTCCCGACAGGGTTTACTATGGCTACACCTTC. This encodes CASSSPDRVYYGYTF.

This clone has only a few counts. The chain links TRBV27 to TRBJ2-7; 13 bases are shared with TRBD2. Germline CDR1 reads MNHEY; CDR2 reads SMNVEV (reference sequence). With 6 bases clipped from V and 3 bases from J, the junction kept 11 bases outside the gene matches. This CDR3 is built from 17 residues. The CDR3 sequence is CASSRVGTSGTHYEQYF. CDR3 coding DNA: TGTGCCAGCAGCCGGGTCGGGACTAGCGGGACCCACTACGAGCAGTACTTC.

This clone was counted once. The junction departs from germline at one end; a sequencing error may be responsible. The chain has TRBV2 and TRBJ1-4; perhaps TRBD1 as D (6 bases). CDR3 length: 14 residues. Germline V CDR1 and CDR2: SNHLY, FYNNEI. The DNA for the CDR3 is TGTGCCAGCAGTACGACAGGTTCTAACGAAAAACTGTTTTTT. Its translation is CASSTTGSNEKLFF.

This clone was observed a handful of times. The chain links TRBV6-5 to TRBJ1-4; D unclear. CDR1 and CDR2 from the germline V gene are MNHEY and SVGAGI. V dropped 5 bases and J dropped 8 bases, with 18 bases sitting between them. The CDR3 has 15 amino acids. The CDR3: CASSPFGGTAEKLFF. CDR3 DNA: TGTGCCAGCAGTCCTTTTGGAGGTACCGCGGAAAAACTGTTTTTT.